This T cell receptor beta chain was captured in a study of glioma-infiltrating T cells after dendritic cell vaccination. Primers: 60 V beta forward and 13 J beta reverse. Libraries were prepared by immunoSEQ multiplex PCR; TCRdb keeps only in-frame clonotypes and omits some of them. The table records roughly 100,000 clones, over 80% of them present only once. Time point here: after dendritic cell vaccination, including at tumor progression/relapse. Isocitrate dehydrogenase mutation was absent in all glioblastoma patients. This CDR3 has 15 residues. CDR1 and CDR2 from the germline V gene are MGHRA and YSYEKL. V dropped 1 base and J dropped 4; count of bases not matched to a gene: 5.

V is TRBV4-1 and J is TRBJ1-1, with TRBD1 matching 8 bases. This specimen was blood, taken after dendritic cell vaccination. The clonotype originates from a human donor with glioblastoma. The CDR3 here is CASSQARQGSTEAFF. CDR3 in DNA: TGCGCCAGCAGCCAAGCCCGACAGGGGAGCACTGAAGCTTTCTTT.